Listed below are T cell receptor beta chains from one sample, sequenced in a study of blood T cell repertoires in COVID-19. Profiled with immunoSEQ multiplex PCR; TCRdb holds only in-frame clones, not every one. This sample has just over 250,000 clones, with 80% to 90% found just once. Sequencing was done on a sample of peripheral blood. These TCRs come from a woman in her seventies with COVID-19, enrolled during active disease. Each CDR3 is given with its conserved first and last residue. D genes are given only for firm matches. Only part of the rows carry a size: once, few, many, or a class if the clone is expanded.

>NA|TRBV2|NA|TRBJ2-2
CASSEVIDTGELFF
TGTGCCAGCAGTGAAGTTATAGACACCGGGGAGCTGTTTTTT
>NA|TRBV6-6|TRBD1|TRBJ1-2
CASSRQGDGYTF
TGTGCCAGCAGTAGACAGGGCGATGGCTACACCTTC
>NA|TRBV3-1/TRBV3-2|NA|TRBJ1-4
CASSQVPGSQEKLFF
TGTGCCAGCAGCCAAGTCCCCGGGAGTCAGGAAAAACTGTTTTTT
>NA|TRBV5-4|TRBD1|TRBJ1-1
CASSPPGQGAVTEAFF
TGTGCCAGCAGCCCACCGGGACAGGGGGCGGTCACTGAAGCTTTCTTT
>NA|TRBV4-2|NA|TRBJ2-7
CASSQESGQGYEQYF
TGTGCCAGCAGCCAAGAGAGTGGTCAGGGCTACGAGCAGTACTTC
>NA|TRBV6-2/TRBV6-3|NA|TRBJ1-5
CASSLRQLVHQPQHF
TGTGCCAGCAGCTTAAGACAACTTGTACATCAGCCCCAGCATTTT
>NA|TRBV5-6|TRBD2|TRBJ2-5
CASSPIGTRQETQYF
TGTGCCAGCAGCCCGATAGGGACTAGACAAGAGACCCAGTACTTC
>NA|TRBV10-3|NA|TRBJ1-1
CAISPIQGSSTEAFF
TGTGCCATCAGCCCCATTCAGGGAAGTAGCACTGAAGCTTTCTTT
>once|TRBV19|NA|TRBJ1-6
CASSRDGTSSPLHF
TGTGCCAGTAGTAGGGACGGGACATCGTCACCCCTCCACTTT
>NA|TRBV18|NA|TRBJ1-5
CASSPNQQTDYSNQPQHF
TGTGCCAGCTCACCGAACCAACAGACGGATTATAGCAATCAGCCCCAGCATTTT
>NA|TRBV7-2|TRBD1|TRBJ1-4
CASSLAAGQGNEKLFF
TGTGCCAGCAGCTTAGCAGCGGGACAGGGTAATGAAAAACTGTTTTTT
>NA|TRBV11-3|TRBD2|TRBJ2-1
CASSGLAGGPVNEQFF
TGTGCCAGCAGCGGGTTAGCGGGAGGACCGGTCAATGAGCAGTTCTTC
>NA|TRBV11-2|TRBD2|TRBJ2-3
CASSFSGKSTDTQYF
TGTGCCAGCAGCTTCAGCGGGAAAAGCACAGATACGCAGTATTTT
>NA|TRBV3-1/TRBV3-2|NA|TRBJ2-3
CASSQDLRTAEYF
TGTGCCAGCAGCCAAGATCTACGGACTGCGGAGTATTTT
>NA|TRBV7-2|NA|TRBJ1-6
CASSLTALENSPLHF
TGTGCCAGCAGCCTTACCGCTCTGGAGAATTCACCCCTCCACTTT
>NA|TRBV21-1|NA|TRBJ2-5
CASSKTGGCQQETQYF
TGTGCCAGCAGCAAAACAGGGGGATGCCAGCAAGAGACCCAGTACTTC
>NA|TRBV19|TRBD1|TRBJ1-1
CASSSPPGTGNTEAFF
TGTGCCAGTAGTAGCCCCCCCGGGACAGGGAATACTGAAGCTTTCTTT
>NA|TRBV19|NA|TRBJ2-7
CASSIGFPRDEQYF
TGTGCCAGTAGTATAGGTTTTCCTCGTGACGAGCAGTACTTC
>NA|TRBV11-2|NA|TRBJ2-5
CASQTQETQYF
TGTGCCAGCCAAACACAAGAGACCCAGTACTTC
>NA|TRBV19|TRBD2|TRBJ2-3
CASSMGGSGDTQYF
TGTGCCAGTAGTATGGGCGGGAGTGGCGATACGCAGTATTTT
>NA|TRBV24-1|TRBD1|TRBJ1-2
CATSDATGGAPLGGYTF
TGTGCCACCAGTGATGCCACAGGGGGTGCGCCTTTAGGGGGCTACACCTTC
>NA|TRBV9|NA|TRBJ1-2
CASSPAMDTYGYTF
TGTGCCAGCAGCCCAGCGATGGACACCTATGGCTACACCTTC
>NA|TRBV29-1|NA|TRBJ1-1
CSVARTPNTEAFF
TGCAGCGTTGCTCGAACTCCGAACACTGAAGCTTTCTTT